Listed below are T cell receptor beta chains from one sample, sequenced in a study of T cells after posttransplantation cyclophosphamide. Profiled with immunoSEQ multiplex PCR; TCRdb holds only in-frame clones, not every one. The data show about 34,000 clones, with none appearing a single time. Source material: PBMCs. All receptors derive from a woman aged 45-59 years in good health and a related stem cell transplant donor. Each CDR3 is given with its conserved first and last residue. D genes are given only for firm matches. Size is omitted from some rows. Given values are once, few, many or a class for expanded clones.

clone_size j_call d_call v_call cdr3_nt cdr3_aa
many TRBJ1-1 TRBD1 TRBV24-1 TGTGCCACCAGTGACCCCCCTGCGACAGGGGAGGGCACTGAAGCTTTCTTT CATSDPPATGEGTEAFF
many TRBJ2-1 TRBD1 TRBV14 TGTGCCAGCAGCCAAGGACAGGGAAATTATGAGCAGTTCTTC CASSQGQGNYEQFF
many TRBJ2-5 TRBD1 TRBV5-8 TGTGCCAGCAGCCGGGACAGTCAAGAGACCCAGTACTTC CASSRDSQETQYF
many TRBJ2-7 NA TRBV24-1 TGTGCCACCAGTCCTCCCGGCTCCTACGAGCAGTACTTC CATSPPGSYEQYF
many TRBJ2-7 NA TRBV10-3 TGTGCCATCAGTCCCCTTTCTGCGGGGTTATCCTACGAGCAGTACTTC CAISPLSAGLSYEQYF
many TRBJ2-7 TRBD1 TRBV27 TGTGCCAGCAGCCCGACTACAGGGGTAGAGCAGTACTTC CASSPTTGVEQYF
few TRBJ2-3 TRBD1 TRBV27 TGTGCCAGCAGTTTATCGTGGGGGGACAGGCCTTTAGATACGCAGTATTTT CASSLSWGDRPLDTQYF
many TRBJ1-5 NA TRBV5-1 TGCGCCAGCAGCTTGGACTTTAGCAATCAGCCCCAGCATTTT CASSLDFSNQPQHF
many TRBJ1-1 NA TRBV28 TGTGCCAGTCCCAGCGGTCCAGACGGTACTGAAGCTTTCTTT CASPSGPDGTEAFF
many TRBJ2-5 TRBD1 TRBV10-2 TGCGCCACCTCAGTACAGGGGGCTAATCAAGAGACCCAGTACTTC CATSVQGANQETQYF
many TRBJ1-3 NA TRBV7-9 TGTGCCAGCAGCCTAGACAGCTCTGGAAACACCATATATTTT CASSLDSSGNTIYF
many TRBJ2-1 TRBD2 TRBV19 TGTGCCAGTAGTTCCGGGGTAGCGGGAGAAGGCAATGAGCAGTTCTTC CASSSGVAGEGNEQFF
NA TRBJ2-7 TRBD2 TRBV27 TGTGCCAGCAGAAAGGCTATTAGCGGGACGTACGAGCAGTACTTC CASRKAISGTYEQYF
few TRBJ1-2 NA TRBV7-8 TGTGCCAGCAGCTTCGGACAAGACTATGGCTACACCTTC CASSFGQDYGYTF
many TRBJ2-1 TRBD1 TRBV5-1 TGCGCCAGCAGCCCGGGACAGGTACCCAACAATGAGCAGTTCTTC CASSPGQVPNNEQFF
few TRBJ2-5 NA TRBV5-1 TGCGCCAGCAGCTTAGAAGGAGCCGGGGAGACCCAGTACTTC CASSLEGAGETQYF
many TRBJ2-1 TRBD2 TRBV4-1 TGCGCCAGCAGCCAAGTTAGGCTAGCGGGAGGGGATGAGCAGTTCTTC CASSQVRLAGGDEQFF
many TRBJ2-1 TRBD2 TRBV10-3 TGTGCCATCAGTGTGCGGGAGAACGGGGGGGGACACAATGAGCAGTTCTTC CAISVRENGGGHNEQFF
NA TRBJ2-5 TRBD2 TRBV5-6 TGTGCCAGCAGCTTTAGCGGGAGGGACCAAGAGACCCAGTACTTC CASSFSGRDQETQYF
few TRBJ2-2 TRBD2 TRBV29-1 TGCAGCGTTTCCCGGGCACTAGCGGGATCGAACACCGGGGAGCTGTTTTTT CSVSRALAGSNTGELFF
few TRBJ2-3 TRBD1 TRBV12-3/TRBV12-4 TGTGCCAGCAGTTTAGCCCTGACAGGGTCGGATACGCAGTATTTT CASSLALTGSDTQYF
many TRBJ2-3 NA TRBV7-9 TGTGCCAGCAGCTCTCCGTTCTCGGATACGCAGTATTTT CASSSPFSDTQYF
many TRBJ2-2 TRBD2 TRBV12-3/TRBV12-4 TGTGCCAGCAGTTTAGGTCTAGCGGGCACCGGGGAGCTGTTTTTT CASSLGLAGTGELFF
many TRBJ2-3 NA TRBV9 TGTGCCAGCAGCGTAGACAGGGGGGGAACAGATACGCAGTATTTT CASSVDRGGTDTQYF
many TRBJ1-2 NA TRBV5-1 TGCGCCAGCAGCGCTCGAGAGGTACAGGGCTACACCTTC CASSAREVQGYTF
many TRBJ1-2 TRBD1 TRBV4-1 TGCACCAGCAGCCTAAGTCCCGGGACAGGAAGGGCTAACTATGGCTACACCTTC CTSSLSPGTGRANYGYTF
many TRBJ2-7 TRBD1 TRBV6-2/TRBV6-3 TGTGCCAGCGTACCGGGACAGGGGACGGGGGAGCAGTACTTC CASVPGQGTGEQYF
NA TRBJ1-2 NA TRBV7-8 TGTGCCAGCAGGCCGAGGATCGGGGACTATGGCTACACCTTC CASRPRIGDYGYTF
many TRBJ2-5 TRBD2 TRBV29-1 TGCAGCGTTTCCCTTAGCGGGAGGTCTCAAGAGACCCAGTACTTC CSVSLSGRSQETQYF
few TRBJ1-2 TRBD1 TRBV20-1 TGCAGTGCTCCAGGGGGCTATGGCTACACCTTC CSAPGGYGYTF
many TRBJ1-1 NA TRBV7-9 TGTGCCAGCAGACGCAGGGGTAGCAACACTGAAGCTTTCTTT CASRRRGSNTEAFF
many TRBJ2-7 NA TRBV6-2/TRBV6-3 TGTGCCAGCAGTGGGCGTCACGAGCAGTACTTC CASSGRHEQYF
few TRBJ1-1 NA TRBV30 TGTGCCTGGACGCAGGGGAACCGGGAAGCTTTCTTT CAWTQGNREAFF
many TRBJ1-1 TRBD1 TRBV27 TGTGCCAGCAGTATCCTCTCGACAGGGGTGAACACTGAAGCTTTCTTT CASSILSTGVNTEAFF
many TRBJ2-7 TRBD1 TRBV11-2 TGTGCCAGCAGCTTAGAGGGTGGGACAGGTGCTTACGAGCAGTACTTC CASSLEGGTGAYEQYF
many TRBJ1-4 TRBD1 TRBV28 TGTGCCAGCAGTGTTACACAGGGGGCTAATGAAAAACTGTTTTTT CASSVTQGANEKLFF
many TRBJ2-7 TRBD2 TRBV4-3 TGCGCCAGCAGCCAAGATTGGCTAGCGGGAGGGAACGAGCAGTACTTC CASSQDWLAGGNEQYF
many TRBJ2-2 TRBD2 TRBV5-4 TGTGCCAGCACACCGAAAGGGACTAGCCCGAACACCGGGGAGCTGTTTTTT CASTPKGTSPNTGELFF
many TRBJ2-2 NA TRBV19 TGTGCCAGTAGTCACTACAGGGGAGGTAACACCGGGGAGCTGTTTTTT CASSHYRGGNTGELFF
many TRBJ2-1 NA TRBV19 TGTGCCAGTAGTATAACGCGGAATGAGCAGTTCTTC CASSITRNEQFF
few TRBJ2-1 TRBD2 TRBV7-8 TGTGCCAGCAGCTTCGTAGCGGGGGGTAGCGGGAGGGCCGGTGAGCAGTTCTTC CASSFVAGGSGRAGEQFF
few TRBJ2-5 NA TRBV2 TGTGCCAGCAGTGAACTCCTAGCAGAAGAGACCCAGTACTTC CASSELLAEETQYF
many TRBJ1-1 NA TRBV7-9 TGTGCCAGCAGCTTAGCAGGGGGTAAAGACACTGAAGCTTTCTTT CASSLAGGKDTEAFF
many TRBJ1-1 NA TRBV2 TGTGCCAGGGCAGCGGAACGTACTAGTTTCTTT CARAAERTSFF
many TRBJ2-2 NA TRBV6-4 TGTGCCAGCAGCAACACCAGGGAGCTGTTTTTT CASSNTRELFF
many TRBJ1-3 NA TRBV10-3 TGTGCCATCAGTGATTGGGGCGGGGGTCCTGGAAACACCATATATTTT CAISDWGGGPGNTIYF
many TRBJ1-1 NA TRBV12-3/TRBV12-4 TGTGCCAGCAGTTTAGAAACAGGATACACTGAAGCTTTCTTT CASSLETGYTEAFF
many TRBJ2-1 TRBD1 TRBV12-3/TRBV12-4 TGTGCCAGCAGTTGGTTGCGGGACAGGTATTACAATGAGCAGTTCTTC CASSWLRDRYYNEQFF